The 31 T cell receptor beta chains given below trace back to one sample, sequenced in a study of shared clonotypes between healthy human individuals. The table came from immunoSEQ multiplex PCR; TCRdb's copy has only in-frame clones and leaves some out. Altogether hundreds of thousands of clones are present, 95% to 98% being singletons, with the ten largest covering around 0.3%. CD45RO-negative CD8 cells positively selected for CCR7 made up the naive population, which excluded terminally differentiated effector memory CD45RA+ cells. Material for sequencing was naive CD8+ T cells sorted from blood. These TCRs come from a man in his thirties or forties in good health.

The chain combines TRBV28 with TRBJ1-3; 8 bases fit TRBD1. This CDR3 is 17 amino acids long. Germline V gene data show CDR1 as MDHEN and CDR2 as SYDVKM. V lost 1 base to trimming and J lost 0 bases; unmatched junction nucleotides: 5. CDR3 amino acids: CASSLYGQGISGNTIYF. The CDR3 DNA reads as TGTGCCAGCAGTTTATACGGACAGGGCATCTCTGGAAACACCATATATTTT.

This clone was found once. V gene TRBV5-1 combines with J gene TRBJ2-5, with 12 bases that match TRBD2. Germline V gene sequence: CDR1 SGHRS, CDR2 YFSETQ. CDR3 length equals 15 residues. With 0 bases clipped from V and 5 bases from J, the junction kept 2 bases outside the gene matches. The CDR3 sequence is CASSLGTSGMETQYF. The CDR3 bases are TGCGCCAGCAGCTTGGGGACTAGCGGGATGGAGACCCAGTACTTC.

The chain links TRBV5-1 to TRBJ1-1, with D perhaps TRBD1 (6 bases). The V and J ends lost 0 bases and 3 bases respectively, with 12 bases between them. This CDR3 is built from 15 residues. CDR1 and CDR2 (germline): SGHRS, YFSETQ. CDR3 sequence reads: CASSLDTGFYTEAFF. CDR3 in DNA: TGCGCCAGCAGCTTGGACACAGGGTTTTACACTGAAGCTTTCTTT.

This chain joins TRBV2 and TRBJ2-1, with TRBD2 matching 7 bases. Germline V gives CDR1 SNHLY, CDR2 FYNNEI. V lost 3 bases and J lost 4; bases outside the gene matches: 3. The length of the CDR3 is 14 residues. CDR3 DNA sequence: TGTGCCAGCAGTGAGGGGCGGGGGTACAATGAGCAGTTCTTC. Translation: CASSEGRGYNEQFF.

CDR3 sequence: CASGFEIRTGGRDEQFF. Here the CDR3 DNA reads TGTGCTAGTGGTTTCGAGATCAGGACAGGGGGCAGGGATGAGCAGTTCTTC. J is TRBJ2-1 and V is TRBV12-5, with 11 positions matching TRBD1. The CDR3 contains 17 residues. Germline loops: CDR1 LGHNT, CDR2 FRNRAP. V was clipped by 3 bases and J by 8 bases; unmatched bases: 12.

This clone was detected only once. The V and J genes are TRBV29-1 and TRBJ2-5, with TRBD2 as a possible D gene (5 bases). CDR1 is SQVTM and CDR2 is ANQGSEA in the germline V gene. The CDR3 contains 16 residues. V shed 2 bases and J shed 5 bases, with 21 bases lying between them. The CDR3 region has the DNA TGCAGCGTTGAACGGGTGGCTAGTGGTTCGGGGGAGACCCAGTACTTC. Translated, it gives CSVERVASGSGETQYF.

The V call is TRBV29-1, the J call TRBJ2-7, with 12 bases fitting TRBD2. Germline V gene lookup returns CDR1 SQVTM and CDR2 ANQGSEA. There are 13 residues in the CDR3. With 7 bases clipped from V and 2 bases from J, the junction kept 3 bases outside the gene matches. Here the CDR3 reads CSARTSGTYEQYF. In DNA form, the CDR3 reads TGCAGCGCACGGACTAGCGGGACCTACGAGCAGTACTTC.

The J gene is TRBJ1-5, the V gene TRBV2; the D is unclear. Between the trimmed V and J ends, which lost 5 bases and 4 bases, there was a span of 15 bases. This CDR3 comprises 15 residues. The germline V gene encodes CDR1 SNHLY and CDR2 FYNNEI. The CDR3 reads CASSTRAGVNQPQHF. CDR3 in DNA: TGTGCCAGCAGTACAAGGGCAGGAGTAAATCAGCCCCAGCATTTT.

The CDR3 DNA follows: TGTGCCAGCAGGCAAGAACTAGCGCTCAATGAGCAGTTCTTC. Amino acid sequence: CASRQELALNEQFF. This chain links TRBV7-9 with TRBJ2-1, with TRBD2 matching over 7 bases. V dropped 6 bases and J dropped 6; count of bases not matched to a gene: 8. The CDR3 covers 14 residues. CDR1 is SEHNR and CDR2 is FQNEAQ in the germline V gene (reference sequence).

A word on this clone: Other DNA sequences in the same sample also yield this CDR3. The chain combines TRBV6-5 with TRBJ2-2; no firm D call. CDR1 and CDR2 (germline): MNHEY, SVGAGI. CDR3 size: 13 residues. V lost 2 bases, J lost 0 bases, and 1 base lay in between. CDR3 residues: CASSYTNTGELFF. For the CDR3, the DNA is TGTGCCAGCAGTTACACGAACACCGGGGAGCTGTTTTTT.

This rearrangement joins TRBV9 to TRBJ2-1, with 10 bases matching TRBD2. The CDR3 consists of 16 residues. Germline CDR1 is SGDLS and CDR2 is YYNGEE. J gave up 7 bases and V 2 bases, and 9 bases lay outside the gene matches. CDR3 residues: CASSVTGASGRNEQFF. The CDR3 nucleotides read TGTGCCAGCAGCGTTACAGGGGCTAGCGGGAGAAATGAGCAGTTCTTC.

The CDR3, as DNA: TGTGCCAGCACCCTAGCGGACAATGAGCAGTTCTTC. Translation: CASTLADNEQFF. V is TRBV9 and J is TRBJ2-1; the match to TRBD2 covers 7 bases. Per germline, CDR1 SGDLS and CDR2 YYNGEE. V was pared by 6 bases and J by 5 bases, with 2 bases of the junction left unmatched. The CDR3 covers 12 residues.

The V call is TRBV27, the J call TRBJ1-5; D perhaps matches TRBD1 (5 bases). Per germline, CDR1 MNHEY and CDR2 SMNVEV (reference sequence). The CDR3 is 15 amino acids. V was trimmed by 6 bases and J by 5 bases, leaving 17 bases between them. CDR3 nucleotide sequence: TGTGCCAGCAGCACGAGGCGGGGGGAGGATCAGCCCCAGCATTTT. Residues: CASSTRRGEDQPQHF.

This sequence joins TRBV6-1 and TRBJ2-7; no reliable D call. The germline gives CDR1 MNHNS, CDR2 SASEGT. The germline V and J ends were trimmed by 2 bases and 1 base, with 9 bases remaining between them. CDR3 length equals 14 residues. CDR3 protein: CASSETQTSYEQYF. The CDR3 DNA reads TGTGCCAGCAGTGAAACACAGACGTCCTACGAGCAGTACTTC.

This chain uses TRBV9 with TRBJ2-1; maybe TRBD2 (5 bases). CDR3 length: 17 residues. V lost 4 bases and J lost 4, with 21 bases in between. Germline V gives CDR1 SGDLS, CDR2 YYNGEE. The CDR3 spells CASSLASDRASYNEQFF. The CDR3 DNA reads as TGTGCCAGCAGCCTAGCCTCGGACCGAGCTTCTTACAATGAGCAGTTCTTC. Combining the CDR3 with reference TRBV9 and TRBJ2-1 gives the whole variable domain DSGVTQTPKHLITATGQRVTLRCSPRSGDLSVYWYQQSLDQGLQFLIQYYNGEERAKGNILERFSAQQFPDLHSELNLSSLELGDSALYFCASSLASDRASYNEQFFGPGTRLTVL.

This clone was picked up one time. The chain carries TRBV27 and TRBJ2-2; D remains unclear. Germline V gives CDR1 MNHEY, CDR2 SMNVEV (reference sequence). V was pared by 3 bases and J by 6 bases, with 8 bases between. The CDR3 contains 13 residues. The chain's CDR3 is CASSLWDAGELFF. The CDR3 coding sequence is TGTGCCAGCAGTTTGTGGGATGCCGGGGAGCTGTTTTTT.

The V gene is TRBV27, the J gene TRBJ1-5, with D possibly TRBD1 on 6 matching bases. Trimming took 5 bases from V and 4 from J, leaving 12 bases between them. The CDR3 covers 14 residues. Looked up from germline, CDR1 is MNHEY and CDR2 is SMNVEV (reference sequence). This chain's CDR3 is CASSPGGLNQPQHF. In DNA form, the CDR3 reads TGTGCCAGCAGTCCCGGGGGCCTTAATCAGCCCCAGCATTTT.

A single count supports this clone. This chain's CDR3 is CASSLEQGDNNEQFF. In nucleotides, the CDR3 is TGCGCCAGCAGCTTGGAACAGGGGGATAATAATGAGCAGTTCTTC. The rearrangement uses TRBV5-1 and TRBJ2-1, with 8 nucleotides matching TRBD1. Germline CDR1 SGHRS, CDR2 YFSETQ. The V and J ends lost 0 bases and 7 bases, in that order; junction bases with no gene match: 6. The CDR3 runs to 15 residues.

The sample holds one count of this clone. This chain links TRBV2 with TRBJ1-5; D is ambiguous. The V end lost 3 bases, the J end lost 0 bases, and 9 bases lay between the germline ends. This CDR3 spans 15 amino acids. Germline V gene lookup returns CDR1 SNHLY and CDR2 FYNNEI. Written as DNA, the CDR3 is TGTGCCAGCAGTGAGGGGAGATATAGCAATCAGCCCCAGCATTTT. It translates to CASSEGRYSNQPQHF.

This chain joins TRBV6-6 and TRBJ2-2, with D possibly TRBD2 on 5 matching bases. The V end was cut by 4 bases, the J end by 5 bases, with 14 bases between. Germline assignment: CDR1 MNHNY and CDR2 SVGAGI (reference sequence). The CDR3 spans 15 residues. CDR3 coding DNA: TGTGCCAGCAGTTGGAGGCCATCGCCTACCGGGGAGCTGTTTTTT. This gives the protein CASSWRPSPTGELFF.

The chain has TRBV6-4 and TRBJ2-1; TRBD1 is a possible D gene (5 bases). The CDR3 length is 14 residues. The germline V and J ends were trimmed by 0 bases and 9 bases, with 12 bases remaining between them. Germline V gene lookup returns CDR1 MRHNA and CDR2 SNTAGT. The DNA for the CDR3 is TGTGCCAGCAGTGACTCGAGTAGGGGCAGTGAGCAGTTCTTC. Amino acids: CASSDSSRGSEQFF.

This clone was found once. The chain couples TRBV7-9 to TRBJ2-7; 10 positions match TRBD2. The CDR3 is 16 residues long. The junction had 9 bases not matched to a gene; V was cut back by 5 bases and J by 2 bases. The germline V gene encodes CDR1 SEHNR and CDR2 FQNEAQ (reference sequence). This CDR3 reads CASSHVAGGPPYEQYF. As DNA, the CDR3 is TGTGCCAGCAGCCACGTAGCGGGGGGACCGCCCTACGAGCAGTACTTC.

This sequence joins TRBV5-1 and TRBJ2-1; D is unresolved. V was trimmed by 1 base and J by 8 bases, leaving 13 bases between them. This CDR3 spans 14 amino acids. CDR1 and CDR2 from the germline V gene are SGHRS and YFSETQ. DNA of the CDR3: TGCGCCAGCAGCTTGAATCCCGGTATGGATGAGCAGTTCTTC. It yields the protein CASSLNPGMDEQFF. Full variable domain (missing parts from reference TRBV5-1 and TRBJ2-1): KAGVTQTPRYLIKTRGQQVTLSCSPISGHRSVSWYQQTPGQGLQFLFEYFSETQRNKGNFPGRFSGRQFSNSRSEMNVSTLELGDSALYLCASSLNPGMDEQFFGPGTRLTVL.

The chain employs TRBV6-5 and TRBJ1-1; D is unresolved. CDR1 and CDR2 (germline): MNHEY, SVGAGI. V shed 2 bases and J shed 0 bases, with 4 bases lying between them. This CDR3 is 13 amino acids long. In DNA, the CDR3 is TGTGCCAGCAGTTACACTGTGAACACTGAAGCTTTCTTT. As protein: CASSYTVNTEAFF.

The gene calls are TRBV2 and TRBJ1-5, with D possibly being TRBD1 (5 bases). There are 14 residues in the CDR3. The V gene's germline CDR1 is SNHLY and CDR2 FYNNEI. The germline V and J ends were trimmed by 7 bases and 1 base, with 11 bases remaining between them. The CDR3 region is CASTGWGSNQPQHF. The CDR3 coding sequence is TGTGCCAGCACGGGTTGGGGGAGCAATCAGCCCCAGCATTTT.

J is TRBJ2-2 and V is TRBV5-1; 15 nucleotides align to TRBD2. With V trimmed by 2 bases and J by 3 bases, 8 bases remained unmatched. Germline-derived CDR1 and CDR2 are SGHRS and YFSETQ. The CDR3 length is 19 residues. Written as DNA, the CDR3 is TGCGCCAGCAGCTTCGGGACTAGCGGGAGGTCTCCGGACACCGGGGAGCTGTTTTTT. Translating gives CASSFGTSGRSPDTGELFF.

V and J are TRBV6-1 and TRBJ1-1; 8 bases fit TRBD1. The CDR3 sequence is 15 residues long. Germline lookup yields CDR1 MNHNS and CDR2 SASEGT. Trimming cost V 6 bases and J 2 bases; bases outside gene matches: 8. CDR3 residues: CASRPHGTGNTEAFF. The CDR3 DNA is TGTGCCAGCAGGCCCCATGGGACAGGTAACACTGAAGCTTTCTTT.

The chain has TRBV7-2 and TRBJ2-5, with unresolved D. From germline, CDR1 is SGHTA and CDR2 FQGNSA. V shed 4 bases and J shed 2 bases, with 11 bases lying between them. This CDR3 contains 14 residues. The CDR3 nucleotides read TGTGCCAGCAGCTCAAGACTTCTACAAGAGACCCAGTACTTC. As protein: CASSSRLLQETQYF. Looking up the rest from reference TRBV7-2 and TRBJ2-5 gives the full variable domain: GAGVSQSPSNKVTEKGKDVELRCDPISGHTALYWYRQSLGQGLEFLIYFQGNSAPDKSGLPSDRFSAERTGGSVSTLTIQRTQQEDSAVYLCASSSRLLQETQYFGPGTRLLVL.

Of note for this clone: An end of the junction does not agree with germline; a read error may underlie this. CDR3 nucleotides: TGTGCTAGCAGCTCTACGGGCAATGAGCAGTTCTTC. Its translation: CASSSTGNEQFF. This chain joins TRBV7-7 and TRBJ2-1, with no clear D. The CDR3 extends over 12 amino acids. Germline V gene data show CDR1 as SSHAT and CDR2 as FNYEAQ (reference sequence).

The rearrangement uses TRBV13 and TRBJ2-7; possible D gene TRBD2, 5 bases. Per germline, CDR1 PRHDT and CDR2 FYEKMQ (reference sequence). V dropped 3 bases and J dropped 6 bases, with 9 bases sitting between them. The CDR3 is made up of 12 amino acids. CDR3 in amino acids: CASSLNLAEQYF. The DNA of the CDR3 is TGTGCCAGCAGCTTGAATCTAGCCGAGCAGTACTTC. Filled out from reference TRBV13 and TRBJ2-7, the complete variable domain reads AAGVIQSPRHLIKEKRETATLKCYPIPRHDTVYWYQQGPGQDPQFLISFYEKMQSDKGSIPDRFSAQQFSDYHSELNMSSLELGDSALYFCASSLNLAEQYFGPGTRLTVT.

This chain joins TRBV6-6 and TRBJ2-7; D remains ambiguous. Per the germline V gene, CDR1 is MNHNY and CDR2 is SVGAGI (reference sequence). V lost 4 bases, J lost 6 bases, and 1 base lay in between. The CDR3 is 9 amino acids. As DNA, the CDR3 is TGTGCCAGCAGTTCCGAGCAGTACTTC. Translating it yields CASSSEQYF.